The clone carrying this TCR beta chain occurred once. Its antigen is not identified. This CDR3 has 15 amino acids. The ends were cut back, 0 bases at V and 0 bases at J, with 7 bases in the middle. Germline V CDR1 and CDR2: SGHRS, YFSETQ. The data stem from a study of cytomegalovirus exposure and HLA in healthy donors. Clones were read by immunoSEQ multiplex PCR, and TCRdb kept only the in-frame ones, dropping some. In the table there are under 200,000 clones, roughly 95% of which are singletons. Broader study findings: Published work reported that the classifier diagnosed cytomegalovirus status with high specificity and sensitivity. Altogether, about 160 TCR beta chains were recorded as cytomegalovirus-associated.

Sequencing used PBMCs. The J gene is TRBJ2-1, the V gene TRBV5-1; the D gene is possibly TRBD1 (5 bases). The receptor's source is a woman younger than 30 in good health and CMV-seronegative. The CDR3 DNA is TGCGCCAGCAGCTTGGTAACAGGCTCCTACAATGAGCAGTTCTTC. Encoded protein: CASSLVTGSYNEQFF.